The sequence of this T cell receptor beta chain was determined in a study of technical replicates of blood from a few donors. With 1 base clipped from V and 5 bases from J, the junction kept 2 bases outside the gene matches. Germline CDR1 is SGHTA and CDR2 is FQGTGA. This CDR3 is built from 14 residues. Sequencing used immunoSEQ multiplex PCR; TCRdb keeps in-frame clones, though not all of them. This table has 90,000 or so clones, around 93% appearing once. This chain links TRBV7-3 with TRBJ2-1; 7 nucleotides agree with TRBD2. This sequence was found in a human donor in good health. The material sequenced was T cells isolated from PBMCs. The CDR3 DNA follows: TGTGCCAGCAGCTTAAACGGGGGGAACAATGAGCAGTTCTTC. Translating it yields CASSLNGGNNEQFF.